Listed below are T cell receptor beta chains from one sample, sequenced in a study of T cells in Graves' hyperthyroidism and ophthalmopathy. TCRdb passed the multiplex PCR reads through MiXCR, listing each CDR3 protein once. The data contain about 480,000 distinct CDR3 sequences, around a fifth of them singletons. Sequenced: blood. Source of these receptors: a woman in her seventies with Graves' ophthalmopathy. Both conserved end residues are part of each CDR3. Fields, in order: CDR3 protein, CDR3 DNA, clone size, V gene, D gene, J gene, CDR3 length. The D gene is left open where the match is weak. The listing skips clone size in some rows; elsewhere it reads once, few, many or a size class.

CASSERDSHRFATNEKLFF TGTGCCAGCAGTGAAAGGGACAGCCATCGATTTGCAACTAATGAAAAACTGTTTTTT few TRBV2 TRBD1 TRBJ1-4 19
CASSLFASGNEQFF TGCGCCAGCAGCTTGTTCGCTAGCGGAAATGAGCAGTTCTTC NA TRBV5-1 TRBD2 TRBJ2-1 14
CASSPLRDRFYTF TGTGCCAGCTCACCACTCCGGGACAGGTTTTATACCTTC NA TRBV18 TRBD1 TRBJ1-2 13
CSAPLAKRGYNEQFF TGCAGTGCTCCCTTGGCCAAGCGGGGCTACAATGAGCAGTTCTTC many TRBV20-1 TRBD2 TRBJ2-1 15
CASRRAPYGYTF TGCGCCAGCAGGAGGGCTCCCTATGGCTACACCTTC NA TRBV5-1 NA TRBJ1-2 12
CASSEWGYQPQHF TGTGCCAGCAGTGAATGGGGGTATCAGCCCCAGCATTTT few TRBV2 NA TRBJ1-5 13
CASSPDRITPLHF TGCGCCAGCAGCCCGGACAGGATTACACCCCTCCACTTT few TRBV10-1 TRBD1 TRBJ1-6 13
CASSYDRINYEQYF TGTGCCAGCAGTTACGACAGAATAAACTACGAGCAGTACTTC few TRBV6-2/TRBV6-3 NA TRBJ2-7 14
CASSLQGVGETQYF TGCGCCAGCAGCTTACAGGGGGTCGGAGAGACCCAGTACTTC many TRBV5-1 TRBD1 TRBJ2-5 14
CASSARQGANEQYF TGTGCCAGCAGCGCCCGACAGGGGGCGAACGAGCAGTACTTC NA TRBV5-4 TRBD1 TRBJ2-7 14
CASSYSKSQLFSPLHF TGTGCCAGCAGTTACTCGAAGAGTCAGTTGTTTTCACCCCTCCACTTT NA TRBV6-5 NA TRBJ1-6 16
CASSDNAGNTIYF TGTGCCAGCAGTGATAACGCGGGAAACACCATATATTTT few TRBV6-1 NA TRBJ1-3 13
CSPQKTGEETQYF TGCAGTCCCCAGAAGACAGGGGAAGAGACCCAGTACTTC few TRBV20-1 TRBD1 TRBJ2-5 13
CSARVENYGYTF TGCAGTGCTAGAGTCGAGAACTATGGCTACACCTTC few TRBV20-1 NA TRBJ1-2 12
CASSLGQDTYNEQFF TGTGCCAGCAGTTTGGGACAGGACACCTACAATGAGCAGTTCTTC many TRBV28 TRBD1 TRBJ2-1 15
CATRTRDRGRPLTSKDIEQYF TGTGCCACCAGGACCCGGGACAGGGGGCGACCCCTGACTAGCAAAGACATCGAGCAGTACTTC few TRBV24-1 TRBD1 TRBJ2-7 21
CARSGQGENEQFF TGCGCCAGGTCGGGACAGGGAGAGAACGAGCAGTTCTTC NA TRBV5-1 TRBD1 TRBJ2-1 13
CASSLGASGRTDTQYF TGTGCCAGCAGCTTAGGGGCTAGCGGCCGCACAGATACGCAGTATTTT NA TRBV7-9 TRBD2 TRBJ2-3 16
CASSYGQPHSNQPQHF TGTGCCAGCAGTTACGGACAGCCCCATAGCAATCAGCCCCAGCATTTT many TRBV6-5 NA TRBJ1-5 16
CASRGDYSYEQYF TGTGCCAGCAGAGGGGACTACTCCTACGAGCAGTACTTC many TRBV7-9 TRBD2 TRBJ2-7 13
CAGAGGSTDTQYF TGTGCCGGAGCGGGAGGGAGCACAGATACGCAGTATTTT many TRBV2 TRBD2 TRBJ2-3 13
CASSSSLSHAQYF TGTGCCAGCAGTTCCAGTCTTAGTCACGCGCAGTATTTT NA TRBV7-2 NA TRBJ2-3 13
CSAQKGTSGSSEQFF TGCAGTGCCCAAAAAGGGACTAGCGGGAGTAGTGAGCAGTTCTTC few TRBV20-1 TRBD2 TRBJ2-1 15
CASSPQGKNTEAFF TGTGCCAGCTCACCTCAGGGGAAGAACACTGAAGCTTTCTTT NA TRBV11-3 NA TRBJ1-1 14
CASSQLAVSSYEQYF TGCGCCAGCAGTCAATTAGCGGTGAGCTCCTACGAGCAGTACTTC NA TRBV5-1 NA TRBJ2-7 15
CASSVGVRGGNTIYF TGTGCCAGCAGCGTGGGGGTGAGGGGTGGAAACACCATATATTTT many TRBV28 NA TRBJ1-3 15
CSPDKGRAGYTF TGCAGTCCCGACAAAGGAAGGGCCGGCTACACCTTC NA TRBV20-1 NA TRBJ1-2 12
CATSRRAGGGYNEQFF TGTGCCACCAGCAGAAGAGCGGGAGGGGGGTACAATGAGCAGTTCTTC few TRBV15 TRBD2 TRBJ2-1 16
CAISALGIEQFF TGTGCCATCAGTGCCCTTGGGATCGAGCAGTTCTTC few TRBV10-3 NA TRBJ2-1 12
CSARGLAEHNEQFF TGCAGTGCTAGAGGACTAGCGGAACACAATGAGCAGTTCTTC NA TRBV20-1 TRBD2 TRBJ2-1 14
CASRETSGSNQPQHF TGTGCCAGTAGAGAGACTTCGGGGAGCAATCAGCCCCAGCATTTT NA TRBV19 NA TRBJ1-5 15
CASSSSGTGDIQYF TGTGCCAGCAGCTCTTCAGGGACTGGGGACATTCAGTACTTC few TRBV7-3 NA TRBJ2-4 14
CASSRPGLAGVGEQFF TGTGCCAGCAGCCGCCCGGGACTAGCGGGAGTTGGGGAGCAGTTCTTC many TRBV7-2 TRBD2 TRBJ2-1 16
CASSQDTGAYEQYF TGCGCCAGCAGCCAAGATACAGGGGCCTACGAGCAGTACTTC few TRBV4-3 TRBD1 TRBJ2-7 14
CASGIGWGMTEAFF TGTGCCAGCGGAATTGGTTGGGGAATGACTGAAGCTTTCTTT many TRBV11-2 NA TRBJ1-1 14
CASSEGFGLGGYEQYF TGTGCCAGCAGTGAGGGTTTTGGGCTCGGGGGGTACGAGCAGTACTTC few TRBV2 TRBD2 TRBJ2-7 16
CASSRGGEDEQYF TGTGCCAGCAGTCGGGGGGGAGAGGACGAGCAGTACTTC many TRBV11-3 TRBD2 TRBJ2-7 13
CASSYSSSPGITDTQYF TGTGCCAGCAGTTACTCATCGTCGCCCGGAATTACAGATACGCAGTATTTT few TRBV6-5 NA TRBJ2-3 17
CSARVRGGSYEQYF TGCAGTGCTAGAGTCCGTGGCGGGAGTTACGAGCAGTACTTC NA TRBV20-1 TRBD2 TRBJ2-7 14
CAWRMWGLGSGTTLYF NA NA TRBV30 NA TRBJ1-3 16
CSARAPGSGKADTQYF TGCAGTGCCCGAGCCCCCGGCAGCGGGAAAGCAGATACGCAGTATTTT NA TRBV20-1 TRBD2 TRBJ2-3 16
CASSLDPREAYEQYF TGCGCCAGCAGCTTGGATCCGCGGGAGGCCTACGAGCAGTACTTC NA TRBV5-1 TRBD2 TRBJ2-7 15
CASSWGGDGAQPQHF TGTGCCAGCAGTTGGGGCGGGGACGGGGCCCAGCCCCAGCATTTT few TRBV12-3/TRBV12-4 NA TRBJ1-5 15
CASSKTGGFEKLFF TGTGCCAGCAGCAAGACAGGGGGCTTTGAAAAACTGTTTTTT NA TRBV14 TRBD1 TRBJ1-4 14
CASSSDRRTQYF TGTGCCAGCAGCTCCGACAGGCGGACCCAGTACTTC many TRBV7-2 NA TRBJ2-5 12
CASTRETDTQHF TGTGCCAGCACCAGAGAAACAGATACGCAGCATTTT NA TRBV2 NA TRBJ1-5 12
CAWSVVGGVDTQYF TGTGCCTGGAGTGTGGTGGGAGGTGTAGATACGCAGTATTTT NA TRBV30 NA TRBJ2-3 14
CSARDLGTGYKDGYTF TGCAGTGCTAGAGATTTAGGGACAGGGTATAAGGATGGCTACACCTTC NA TRBV20-1 TRBD1 TRBJ1-2 16
CASSLTDSSYEQYF TGTGCCAGCAGCTTGACGGATAGCTCCTACGAGCAGTACTTC many TRBV11-2 NA TRBJ2-7 14
CASSEGGGANNSPLHF TGTGCCAGCAGTGAAGGGGGGGGCGCCAATAATTCACCCCTCCACTTT NA TRBV2 NA TRBJ1-6 16
CASSYETGGFGELFF TGTGCCAGCAGTTACGAGACAGGGGGTTTCGGGGAGCTGTTTTTT few TRBV6-5 TRBD1 TRBJ2-2 15
CASSPGTNNNEQFF TGTGCCAGCAGTCCCGGGACTAATAACAATGAGCAGTTCTTC many TRBV12-3/TRBV12-4 TRBD2 TRBJ2-1 14
CAIRSSSGNTIYF TGTGCCATCCGAAGCAGCTCTGGAAACACCATATATTTT few TRBV10-3 NA TRBJ1-3 13
CASSERDSFYGYTF TGTGCCAGCAGCGAACGGGACAGTTTCTATGGCTACACCTTC few TRBV5-6 TRBD1 TRBJ1-2 14
CASSLAGGYSPLHF TGTGCCAGCAGCTTAGCAGGGGGCTATTCACCCCTCCACTTT NA TRBV11-2 TRBD1 TRBJ1-6 14
CAANPGGPWEQYF TGTGCCGCCAACCCGGGAGGGCCTTGGGAGCAGTACTTC NA TRBV10-3 TRBD2 TRBJ2-7 13
CASIPLAGGPSEQFF TGTGCCAGTATCCCACTAGCGGGAGGGCCCAGTGAGCAGTTCTTC few TRBV19 TRBD2 TRBJ2-1 15
CASSPLTGLTGELFF TGTGCCAGTAGTCCGCTGACAGGCCTCACCGGGGAGCTGTTTTTT NA TRBV19 NA TRBJ2-2 15
CAIAGGTGNYGYTF TGTGCCATAGCGGGGGGGACAGGAAACTATGGCTACACCTTC NA TRBV10-3 TRBD1 TRBJ1-2 14